This TCR beta chain is drawn from a study of T cell responses to AZD1222 COVID-19 vaccine. Per germline, CDR1 ENHRY and CDR2 SYGVKD. This CDR3 contains 19 residues. The V gene lost 4 bases and the J gene lost 1 base, with 22 bases spanning the gap. As concerns this clone: Its antigen is undetermined.

Regarding the study as a whole: Of spike-specific TCRs, nearly half reportedly target regions left unmutated in variants. Only five to seven AZD1222 recipients tested seropositive at baseline. Among the donors, most were white British and more were female, and clonal diversity was possibly underestimated.

The method was immunoSEQ multiplex PCR; TCRdb's version includes in-frame clones alone and lacks a portion of them. Of about 150,000 clones listed, approximately 90% were seen once; the top ten hold about 1.9%. The source of this sequence is an adult in good health. The genes are TRBV10-3 and TRBJ2-2; D might be TRBD2 (6 bases). The sample here was peripheral blood, taken on day 0 of AZD1222 vaccination. CDR3 protein: CAISGGGIATKRNTGELFF. The CDR3 DNA sequence: TGTGCCATCAGTGGCGGCGGGATAGCGACGAAACGGAACACCGGGGAGCTGTTTTTT.